The clone carrying this T cell receptor (beta chain) was seen just once. Its specificity is unknown. This sample was included in a study of cytomegalovirus exposure and HLA in healthy donors. General study results and limits: In an earlier analysis, most TCR beta V segments were productive about 87% or about 30% of the time.

The PCR contained 60 Vbeta and 13 Jbeta primers. The protocol was immunoSEQ multiplex PCR, while the TCRdb copy is restricted to in-frame clones and leaves out a portion. The sample yields about 190,000 clones, around 79% seen once. The origin of this receptor is a woman under 30 in good health and CMV-seronegative. Material: PBMCs.

CDR3 coding DNA: TGCGCCAGCCGGAGGACTGAGGCTAGCGCGTATCGGGATAACAATGAGCAGTTCTTC. This codes for CASRRTEASAYRDNNEQFF. The genes are TRBV10-2 and TRBJ2-1, with D perhaps matching TRBD2 (6 bases). Germline CDR1 is WSHSY and CDR2 is SAAADI. Trimming stripped 8 bases from V and 5 bases from J, with 31 bases between. The CDR3 sequence is 19 residues long.